Listed below are T cell receptor beta chains from one sample, sequenced in a study of long-term antiretroviral therapy in people with HIV. The data were produced by immunoSEQ multiplex PCR, yet TCRdb's version contains in-frame clones alone and is incomplete. The sample records about 20,000 clones, roughly 78% being singletons. The sample here was unsorted PBMCs, taken 0.2 years after starting antiretroviral therapy. The source of these receptors is a woman in her thirties or forties with HIV. CDR3s leave out the opening cysteine and the closing phenylalanine or tryptophan. D genes are given only for firm matches.

TRBJ2-3,-,TRBV2,ASSSSGDTQY
TRBJ2-7,-,TRBV27,ASSFLGGYEQY
TRBJ1-2,-,TRBV6-5,ASSYGVNYGYT
TRBJ2-7,TRBD2,TRBV4-1,ASSLRLASAYEQY
TRBJ2-1,-,TRBV5-1,ASSLAPTGTSSYNEQF
TRBJ2-7,-,TRBV7-9,ASGINSYEQY
TRBJ2-1,-,TRBV10-3,AIRDDTGLNNEQF
TRBJ2-7,TRBD2,TRBV19,ASRSSGGSYEQY
TRBJ2-3,-,TRBV5-1,ASSPPTDTQY
TRBJ2-3,-,TRBV2,ASSQSDTQY
TRBJ1-4,-,TRBV25-1,ASSGRQGNEKLF
TRBJ2-5,-,TRBV30,AWSTPIGIQETQY
TRBJ1-4,TRBD1,TRBV6-1,ASSDHRGDEKLF
TRBJ2-7,TRBD2,TRBV9,ASSVGAGGTYEQY